This T cell receptor (beta chain) appears in the sequencing data of a study of blood T cell repertoires in COVID-19. Study-wide context: PBMCs, B-cell-depleted T cells, or T cells were the source of the cDNA or gDNA that made up the material.

The germline gives CDR1 SGDLS, CDR2 YYNGEE. This CDR3 has 15 residues. J gave up 3 bases and V 0 bases, and 2 bases lay outside the gene matches. Method: immunoSEQ multiplex PCR; TCRdb's copy keeps in-frame clones and lacks some. The sample shows some 49,000 clones, around 86% of them seen only once. The chain uses TRBV9 and TRBJ2-2; the match to TRBD2 covers 7 bases. The sample consisted of peripheral blood. The sequence was collected from a woman of 80 years or more with COVID-19, enrolled during active disease. CDR3 coding DNA: TGTGCCAGCAGCGTAGAAGCGGGGTACACCGGGGAGCTGTTTTTT. Translation gives CASSVEAGYTGELFF.